Below, 26 T cell receptor beta chains from the same sample are listed, as sequenced in a study of PD-L1 blockade in urothelial cancer. This table comes from immunoSEQ multiplex PCR, and its TCRdb copy is limited to in-frame clones, with some not included. The profile shows about 100,000 clones, roughly nine tenths of them singletons. The sample was PBMCs, taken around atezolizumab (anti-PD-L1) treatment. All receptors come from a woman aged 80 or older with urothelial cancer.

This clone was recorded only once. The J gene is TRBJ2-2, the V gene TRBV27; D gene unclear. V was shortened by 2 bases and J by 9 bases, with 10 bases between the two germline ends. This CDR3 is 13 amino acids long. From germline, CDR1 is MNHEY and CDR2 SMNVEV (reference sequence). The DNA for the CDR3 is TGTGCCAGCAGTTTAATCGGTCGCAGGGAGCTGTTTTTT. Translating gives CASSLIGRRELFF.

The chain uses TRBV2 and TRBJ2-3; TRBD2 might be the D (6 bases). The CDR3 is 15 residues long. The V end was cut by 7 bases, the J end by 0 bases, with 14 bases between. The germline V gene has CDR1 SNHLY and CDR2 FYNNEI. This CDR3 is CASIRLEASTDTQYF. The CDR3 bases are TGTGCCAGCATCCGACTAGAAGCTAGCACAGATACGCAGTATTTT.

The chain uses TRBV19 and TRBJ2-1; 9 bases line up with TRBD2. There are 16 residues in the CDR3. Trimming removed 5 bases from V and 7 bases from J; junction bases left unmatched: 12. Germline values: CDR1 LNHDA, CDR2 SQIVND (reference sequence). The CDR3 here is CASSSPSGRLGNEQFF. The CDR3 nucleotides read TGTGCCAGTAGTTCCCCCAGCGGGAGGCTCGGGAATGAGCAGTTCTTC.

The gene calls are TRBV27 and TRBJ2-7; D is unclear. CDR1 is MNHEY, CDR2 SMNVEV, per germline (reference sequence). V shed 5 bases and J shed 3 bases, with 5 bases lying between them. This CDR3 has 11 amino acids. CDR3 loop: CASSQNYEQYF. The CDR3 region has the DNA TGTGCCAGCAGTCAAAACTACGAGCAGTACTTC.

The CDR3 here is CASSVGTSASTDTQYF. The CDR3 DNA is TGTGCCAGCAGCGTAGGGACTAGCGCTTCCACAGATACGCAGTATTTT. This chain links TRBV9 with TRBJ2-3, with 9 positions matching TRBD2. Germline loops: CDR1 SGDLS, CDR2 YYNGEE. This CDR3 is built from 16 residues. V shed 0 bases, J shed 2 bases, and the junction held 4 bases outside the gene matches.

V is TRBV2 and J is TRBJ1-2; D gene uncertain. The CDR3 is made up of 16 amino acids. Trimming shortened V by 1 base and J by 4 bases, and 16 bases separated the two germline ends. Looked up from germline, CDR1 is SNHLY and CDR2 is FYNNEI. CDR3 DNA sequence: TGTGCCAGCAGTGAAGTAAGGAGAGGAGGAGCCTATGGCTACACCTTC. This codes for CASSEVRRGGAYGYTF.

The chain carries TRBV28 and TRBJ2-5; possibly TRBD2 for D (6 bases). The CDR3 covers 10 residues. Trimming cost V 11 bases and J 7 bases, with 11 bases left between them. Per the germline V gene, CDR1 is MDHEN and CDR2 is SYDVKM. CDR3 sequence (DNA): TGTGCCGTTGGGGGGAGGACCCAGTACTTC. Translated, it gives CAVGGRTQYF.

This clone was recorded only once. The chain uses TRBV25-1 and TRBJ2-1; tentatively, D is TRBD2 (7 bases). Trimming removed 8 bases at V and 6 bases at J, with 20 bases between. The CDR3 runs 15 residues. Germline values: CDR1 MGHDK, CDR2 SYGVNS. This CDR3 reads CASPRGAPGCNEQFF. As DNA, the CDR3 is TGTGCCAGCCCCCGGGGGGCGCCCGGGTGCAATGAGCAGTTCTTC.

The CDR3 DNA reads as TGTGCCAGCTCTGAACTAGCGCTTAACTACAATGAGCAGTTCTTC. The encoded protein is CASSELALNYNEQFF. The chain combines TRBV6-1 with TRBJ2-1, with 7 bases matching TRBD2. Germline trimming cut 8 bases from V and 3 bases from J; bases unmatched to any gene: 10. The CDR3 consists of 15 residues. Germline V gives CDR1 MNHNS, CDR2 SASEGT.

This clone has more than one count but fewer than ten. The rearrangement uses TRBV5-6 and TRBJ1-2; TRBD1 might be the D (5 bases). The CDR3 runs to 14 residues. The germline V gene has CDR1 SGHDT and CDR2 YYEEEE. The V end was cut by 0 bases, the J end by 7 bases, with 13 bases between. The CDR3 region has the DNA TGTGCCAGCAGCTTGGCCGAAAGGGGTCTTGGCTACACCTTC. Its translation is CASSLAERGLGYTF.

This chain uses TRBV4-1 with TRBJ2-1; the D is unclear. The V gene's germline CDR1 is MGHRA and CDR2 YSYEKL. V shed 4 bases and J shed 0 bases, with 19 bases lying between them. The CDR3 is 18 amino acids. CDR3 DNA sequence: TGCGCCAGCAGCCGGGCCATCCCCCCAACAAGCTCCTACAATGAGCAGTTCTTC. Amino acids: CASSRAIPPTSSYNEQFF.

The rearrangement joins TRBV7-8 to TRBJ1-2, with TRBD1 matching 8 bases. This CDR3 contains 16 residues. J lost 4 bases, V lost 3 bases, and 10 bases had no gene match. The germline CDR1 and CDR2 sequences are SGHVS and FQNEAQ. The CDR3 protein is CASSFNSGGSSYGYTF. Here the CDR3 DNA reads TGTGCCAGCAGCTTCAACTCAGGGGGCTCAAGCTATGGCTACACCTTC. The variable domain in full, completed from reference TRBV7-8 and TRBJ1-2, reads GAGVSQSPRYKVAKRGQDVALRCDPISGHVSLFWYQQALGQGPEFLTYFQNEAQLDKSGLPSDRFFAERPEGSVSTLKIQRTQQEDSAVYLCASSFNSGGSSYGYTFGSGTRLTVV.

The chain employs TRBV28 and TRBJ1-2; perhaps TRBD1 as D (6 bases). Germline values: CDR1 MDHEN, CDR2 SYDVKM. The V and J ends lost 7 bases and 2 bases respectively, with 8 bases between them. The CDR3 length is 12 residues. The chain's CDR3 is CASTDRNYGYTF. Here the CDR3 DNA reads TGTGCCAGCACCGACAGGAACTATGGCTACACCTTC.

V gene TRBV5-1 combines with J gene TRBJ2-5, with D unclear. V lost 2 bases and J lost 3, with 8 bases in between. This CDR3 spans 13 amino acids. Per germline, CDR1 SGHRS and CDR2 YFSETQ. CDR3 nucleotide sequence: TGCGCCAGCAGCTTTTTGCAGAAAGAGACCCAGTACTTC. It translates to CASSFLQKETQYF.

This chain links TRBV5-4 with TRBJ2-1; perhaps TRBD2 as D (6 bases). The V gene's germline CDR1 is SGHNT and CDR2 YYREEE (reference sequence). V lost 4 bases, J lost 2 bases, and 16 bases lay in between. The CDR3 runs 16 residues. The CDR3 spells CASSKPGVITYNEQFF. The CDR3 nucleotides are TGTGCCAGCAGCAAGCCGGGGGTTATAACCTACAATGAGCAGTTCTTC.

V usage is TRBV5-5 and J usage is TRBJ2-1; weak D call: TRBD1 (5 bases). V was pared by 4 bases and J by 4 bases, with 15 bases between. Germline V gene lookup returns CDR1 SGHKS and CDR2 YYEKEE (reference sequence). This CDR3 has 15 amino acids. The CDR3 spells CASSHATGVYNEQFF. The CDR3 DNA reads TGTGCCAGCAGCCACGCCACAGGAGTTTACAATGAGCAGTTCTTC.

The chain employs TRBV28 and TRBJ1-2; TRBD1 matches 12 bases. This CDR3 contains 16 residues. V shed 4 bases and J 8 bases; nucleotides not matched to a gene: 11. The germline CDR1 and CDR2 sequences are MDHEN and SYDVKM. CDR3 sequence: CASSSLSGTGGGGYTF. In DNA form, the CDR3 reads TGTGCCAGCAGTTCCCTCTCCGGGACAGGGGGCGGGGGCTACACCTTC.

The chain links TRBV27 to TRBJ1-1; D gene uncertain. V was cut by 5 bases and J by 1 base, with 11 bases left in between. The CDR3 consists of 14 residues. CDR1 MNHEY and CDR2 SMNVEV come from the germline V gene (reference sequence). The CDR3 reads CASSPTLENTEAFF. The CDR3 bases are TGTGCCAGCAGTCCTACCTTAGAGAACACTGAAGCTTTCTTT.

This clone came up once. This chain links TRBV2 with TRBJ2-2; 8 nucleotides line up with TRBD1. Germline V gene data show CDR1 as SNHLY and CDR2 as FYNNEI. This CDR3 is built from 14 residues. V gave up 6 bases and J gave up 7 bases; unmatched junction bases: 7. In nucleotides, the CDR3 is TGTGCCAGCAGCTCCAGGGGGCCCATCGGGGAGCTGTTTTTT. It translates to CASSSRGPIGELFF. The whole variable domain, remainder taken from reference TRBV2 and TRBJ2-2, is EPEVTQTPSHQVTQMGQEVILRCVPISNHLYFYWYRQILGQKVEFLVSFYNNEISEKSEIFDDQFSVERPDGSNFTLKIRSTKLEDSAMYFCASSSRGPIGELFFGEGSRLTVL.

This clone has just a few counts. The rearrangement uses TRBV28 and TRBJ1-1; D ambiguous. Between the trimmed V and J ends, which lost 5 bases and 3 bases, there was a span of 4 bases. The CDR3 loop spans 11 amino acids. Germline CDR1 MDHEN, CDR2 SYDVKM. The CDR3 region is CASSLDTEAFF. The CDR3 nucleotides are TGTGCCAGCAGTCTAGACACTGAAGCTTTCTTT.

The chain has TRBV7-2 and TRBJ2-7, with 7 bases lining up with TRBD2. This CDR3 region has 18 residues. Losses at the gene ends were 2 bases for V and 6 bases for J; bases not matched to a gene: 19. CDR1 SGHTA and CDR2 FQGNSA come from the germline V gene. CDR3 sequence: CASSLNFLAERPSLEQYF. CDR3 sequence (DNA): TGTGCCAGCAGCTTAAATTTCCTAGCGGAGCGGCCCTCACTCGAGCAGTACTTC.

This rearrangement joins TRBV6-6 to TRBJ2-1; 7 nucleotides agree with TRBD2. The CDR3 sequence is 16 residues long. Germline CDR1 is MNHNY and CDR2 is SVGAGI (reference sequence). With V trimmed by 5 bases and J by 1 base, 8 bases remained unmatched. DNA of the CDR3: TGTGCCAGCAGTCCCCCAGGGCGGGGGTCCTACAATGAGCAGTTCTTC. Amino acids: CASSPPGRGSYNEQFF.

CDR3: CASSYSMDRADGYTF. The CDR3 nucleotides are TGTGCCAGCAGTTACTCTATGGACAGGGCGGATGGCTACACCTTC. The chain couples TRBV6-5 to TRBJ1-2, with 8 bases aligning to TRBD1. The CDR3 runs 15 residues. V trimming: 0 bases; J trimming: 6 bases; junction bases outside the gene matches: 6. Germline values: CDR1 MNHEY, CDR2 SVGAGI.

The chain is built from TRBV30 and TRBJ2-5, with D perhaps matching TRBD2 (5 bases). This CDR3 contains 12 residues. The V gene's germline CDR1 is GTSNPN and CDR2 SVGIG (reference sequence). V was cut by 8 bases and J by 1 base, with 11 bases left in between. The CDR3 DNA follows: TGTGCCCGAAGGACTTCCCAAGAGACCCAGTACTTC. Translated: CARRTSQETQYF.

V and J are TRBV5-6 and TRBJ1-2; D remains unclear. Trimming removed 4 bases at V and 5 bases at J, with 21 bases between. In germline, CDR1 is SGHDT, CDR2 YYEEEE. This CDR3 spans 16 amino acids. The CDR3, as DNA: TGTGCCAGCAGCAGCGGACCCGTCACCCTCCTTTATGGCTACACCTTC. It yields the protein CASSSGPVTLLYGYTF.

The gene calls are TRBV4-2 and TRBJ1-2; 7 nucleotides match TRBD1. Looked up from germline, CDR1 is LGHNA and CDR2 is YNFKEQ. V was clipped by 1 base and J by 9 bases; unmatched bases: 8. CDR3 length: 14 amino acids. CDR3 bases: TGTGCCAGCAGCCAAGTAGGGGGCGCGTATAGCTACACCTTC. Its protein is CASSQVGGAYSYTF.